A single sample is the source of the 13 T cell receptor beta chains below, sequenced in a study of shared T cell receptors in the human thymus (dated by TCRdb to about 2021). Libraries came from the immunoSEQ multiplex PCR assay. This immuneACCESS table, as held by TCRdb, lists in-frame sequences with V and J called but not all clones. Of the missing ones, under half trace to an unresolved V gene in checked studies; the others have no known cause. This sample gives about 380,000 clones in total; approximately 95% of them show up just once. About 0.02% of the sample is taken by the ten largest. Sequencing input: thymocytes. Receptor source: a human donor.

This chain connects TRBV7-2 to TRBJ2-7; 7 bases match TRBD1. J was trimmed by 2 bases and V by 1 base; bases with no gene match: 8. The CDR3 consists of 16 residues. Germline CDR1 is SGHTA and CDR2 is FQGNSA. The CDR3 region has the DNA TGTGCCAGCAGCTTAGTTCCCGACAGGGCGACCTACGAGCAGTACTTC. Translated: CASSLVPDRATYEQYF.

The rearrangement links TRBV6-5 to TRBJ2-7; D is unclear. Germline CDR1 reads MNHEY; CDR2 reads SVGAGI. This CDR3 spans 14 amino acids. V lost 2 bases to trimming and J lost 8 bases, with 16 bases between them. The CDR3 DNA reads as TGTGCCAGCAGTTACCCCGGACCGTCAACTCAGCAGTACTTC. This sequence encodes CASSYPGPSTQQYF.

The chain employs TRBV7-6 and TRBJ2-7; D could derive from TRBD1 or TRBD2 (5 bases each). V shed 0 bases and J shed 8 bases, with 11 bases lying between them. Germline V lookup: CDR1 SGHVS, CDR2 FNYEAQ. This CDR3 is 13 amino acids long. CDR3 DNA: TGTGCCAGCAGCTTAGCGCGTGGGACCCAGCAGTACTTC. This sequence encodes CASSLARGTQQYF.

The V gene is TRBV5-6, the J gene TRBJ2-7; 7 positions agree with TRBD2. CDR1 SGHDT and CDR2 YYEEEE come from the germline V gene. The ends lost 2 bases at V and 2 bases at J; junction bases unmatched: 10. The CDR3 is 16 residues long. In DNA, the CDR3 is TGTGCCAGCAGCTTCACGACTAGCTCGGGTCCCTACGAGCAGTACTTC. It is translated as CASSFTTSSGPYEQYF.

V and J are TRBV28 and TRBJ2-3; the D gene is possibly TRBD2 (6 bases). The CDR3 consists of 16 residues. With 2 bases removed from V and 0 bases from J, the gap between germline ends came to 12 bases. CDR1 MDHEN and CDR2 SYDVKM come from the germline V gene. CDR3 coding DNA: TGTGCCAGCAGTTTAGGGAGGCAGCTAAGCACAGATACGCAGTATTTT. It encodes CASSLGRQLSTDTQYF.

The sample holds one count of this clone. The genes are TRBV7-9 and TRBJ1-3, with a weak D call TRBD1 (6 bases). Germline lookup yields CDR1 SEHNR and CDR2 FQNEAQ (reference sequence). The CDR3 runs to 14 residues. V dropped 4 bases and J dropped 4 bases, with 11 bases sitting between them. Here the CDR3 reads CASSSRGAGNTIYF. CDR3 in DNA: TGTGCCAGCAGCTCCCGGGGGGCAGGAAACACCATATATTTT. The full variable domain, rest sourced from reference TRBV7-9 and TRBJ1-3, is DTGVSQNPRHKITKRGQNVTFRCDPISEHNRLYWYRQTLGQGPEFLTYFQNEAQLEKSRLLSDRFSAERPKGSFSTLEIQRTEQGDSAMYLCASSSRGAGNTIYFGEGSWLTVV.

This clone is a singleton in its sample. The V call is TRBV13, the J call TRBJ2-7; maybe TRBD2 (5 bases). Between the trimmed V and J ends, which lost 5 bases and 1 base, there was a span of 18 bases. The CDR3 extends over 16 amino acids. Germline-derived CDR1 and CDR2 are PRHDT and FYEKMQ (reference sequence). For the CDR3, the DNA is TGTGCCAGCAGCCCCCCCCGAGGGATCTCTTCCTACGAGCAGTACTTC. The encoded protein is CASSPPRGISSYEQYF.

The chain employs TRBV23-1 and TRBJ2-6; no reliable D call. TRBV23-1 is an ORF; its function is uncertain. The CDR3 loop spans 18 amino acids. The V end lost 5 bases, the J end lost 5 bases, and 22 bases lay between the germline ends. In DNA, the CDR3 is TGCGCCAGCAGTGGCAGGCGTACGCAACAAAGTCGGGCCAACGTCCTGACTTTC. This codes for CASSGRRTQQSRANVLTF.

CDR3 bases: TGTGCCAGCAGCGTAGTACGCGGGACCTCCTACAATGAGCAGTTCTTC. Translated: CASSVVRGTSYNEQFF. The chain links TRBV9 to TRBJ2-1; a possible D gene is TRBD2 (6 bases). The CDR3 extends over 16 amino acids. The germline gives CDR1 SGDLS, CDR2 YYNGEE. Trimming cost V 0 bases and J 0 bases, with 10 bases left between them.

V and J are TRBV28 and TRBJ2-3; 10 positions match TRBD2. Germline lookup yields CDR1 MDHEN and CDR2 SYDVKM. The CDR3 consists of 18 residues. Unmatched junction bases numbered 14, after V lost 5 bases and J lost 3 bases. CDR3 sequence reads: CASSIRSSGRTVTDTQYF. The CDR3 coding sequence is TGTGCCAGCAGTATCCGATCTAGCGGGAGAACGGTGACAGATACGCAGTATTTT.

V and J are TRBV28 and TRBJ1-1; maybe TRBD1 (6 bases). The germline V gene has CDR1 MDHEN and CDR2 SYDVKM. CDR3 length equals 14 residues. Trimming shortened V by 6 bases and J by 4 bases, and 15 bases separated the two germline ends. CDR3 DNA sequence: TGTGCCAGCAGCCGAGGACAGCTAGCCACTGAAGCTTTCTTT. Protein: CASSRGQLATEAFF. Variable domain in full (rest from reference TRBV28 and TRBJ1-1): DVKVTQSSRYLVKRTGEKVFLECVQDMDHENMFWYRQDPGLGLRLIYFSYDVKMKEKGDIPEGYSVSREKKERFSLILESASTNQTSMYLCASSRGQLATEAFFGQGTRLTVV.

The chain links TRBV27 to TRBJ2-7; no clear D. Germline V gene data show CDR1 as MNHEY and CDR2 as SMNVEV (reference sequence). The CDR3 contains 13 residues. V was trimmed by 6 bases and J by 2 bases, leaving 11 bases between them. The CDR3: CASSRTLPYEQYF. The DNA of the CDR3 is TGTGCCAGCAGCAGGACCCTGCCCTACGAGCAGTACTTC.

This clone was found a few times. The chain combines TRBV27 with TRBJ1-5; D gene uncertain. Trimming removed 3 bases from V and 4 bases from J, with 16 bases in between. The germline gives CDR1 MNHEY, CDR2 SMNVEV (reference sequence). The CDR3 runs 16 residues. Written as DNA, the CDR3 is TGTGCCAGCAGTTTGAACACTGACCTCAGAAATCAGCCCCAGCATTTT. This gives the protein CASSLNTDLRNQPQHF.